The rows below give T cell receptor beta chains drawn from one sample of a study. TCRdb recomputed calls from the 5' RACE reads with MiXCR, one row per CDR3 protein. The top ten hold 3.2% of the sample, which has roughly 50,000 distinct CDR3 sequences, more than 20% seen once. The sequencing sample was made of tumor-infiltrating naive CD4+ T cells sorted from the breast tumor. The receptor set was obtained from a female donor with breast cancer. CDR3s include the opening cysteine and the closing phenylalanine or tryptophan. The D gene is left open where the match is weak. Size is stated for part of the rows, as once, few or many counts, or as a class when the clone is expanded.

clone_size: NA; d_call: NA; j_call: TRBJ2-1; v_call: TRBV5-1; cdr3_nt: TGCGCCAGCAGCTTGGGAGCGGGCGTGTATGAGCAGTTCTTC; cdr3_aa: CASSLGAGVYEQFF
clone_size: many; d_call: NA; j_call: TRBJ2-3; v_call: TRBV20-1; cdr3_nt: TGCAGTGCTAACACTGGAGGCACAGATACGCAGTATTTT; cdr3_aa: CSANTGGTDTQYF
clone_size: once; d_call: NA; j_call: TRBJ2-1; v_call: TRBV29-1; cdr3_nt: TGCAGCGGAGGATCCGGGGATTCGGTGGGTGAGCAGTTCTTC; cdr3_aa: CSGGSGDSVGEQFF
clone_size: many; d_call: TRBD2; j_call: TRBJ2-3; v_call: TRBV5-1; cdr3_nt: TGCGCCAGCAGCCCCCAACTAGCGGGGGCGTCACGAGATACGCAGTATTTT; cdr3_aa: CASSPQLAGASRDTQYF
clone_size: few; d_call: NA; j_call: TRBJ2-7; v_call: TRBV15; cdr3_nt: TGTGCCACCAGCAGAGATCTCAAAGGAAACTCCTACGAGCAGTACTTC; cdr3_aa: CATSRDLKGNSYEQYF
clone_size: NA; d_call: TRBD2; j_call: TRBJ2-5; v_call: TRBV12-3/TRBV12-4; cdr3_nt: TGTGCCAGCAGTTTCGCTAGCGGGGTGGAGGGGGAGACCCAGTACTTC; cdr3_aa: CASSFASGVEGETQYF
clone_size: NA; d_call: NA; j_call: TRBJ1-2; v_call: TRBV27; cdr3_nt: TGTGCCAGCAGTTTCCGACAGAACTATGGCTACACCTTC; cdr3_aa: CASSFRQNYGYTF
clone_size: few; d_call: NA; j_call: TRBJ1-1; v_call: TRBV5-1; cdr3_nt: TGCGCCAGCAGCCCCGAGATGTACAGAGTTGTGAACACTGAAGCTTTCTTT; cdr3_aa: CASSPEMYRVVNTEAFF
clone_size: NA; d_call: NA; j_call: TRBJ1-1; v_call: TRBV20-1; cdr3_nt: TGCAGTGCTCCTAAGGCGAACACTGAAGCTTTCTTT; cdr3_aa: CSAPKANTEAFF
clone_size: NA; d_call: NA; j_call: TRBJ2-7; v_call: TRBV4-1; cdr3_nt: TGCGCCAGCAGCCAGAGGCCAGACAGCTACGAGCAGTACTTC; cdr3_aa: CASSQRPDSYEQYF
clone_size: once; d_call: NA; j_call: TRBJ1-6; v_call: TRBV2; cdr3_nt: TGTGCCAGCAATGTTGAAACAAATTCACCCCTCCACTTT; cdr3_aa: CASNVETNSPLHF
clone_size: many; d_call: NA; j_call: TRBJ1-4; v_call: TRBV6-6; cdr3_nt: TGTGCCAGCAGTTATGAGGGGCGAGATGAAAAACTGTTTTTT; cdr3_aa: CASSYEGRDEKLFF
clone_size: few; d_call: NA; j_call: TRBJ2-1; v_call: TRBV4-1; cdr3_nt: TGCGCCAGCAGCCCCGACTGGACGTCGTGGGATGAGCAGTTCTTC; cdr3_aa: CASSPDWTSWDEQFF
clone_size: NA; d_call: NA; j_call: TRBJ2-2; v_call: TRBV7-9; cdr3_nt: TGTGCCAGCAGCTTAATTACGTCCGGGGAGCTGTTTTTT; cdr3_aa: CASSLITSGELFF
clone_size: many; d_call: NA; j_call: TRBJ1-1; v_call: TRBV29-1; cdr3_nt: TGCAGCGTTGATAAACAACTGAACACTGAAGCTTTCTTT; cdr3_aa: CSVDKQLNTEAFF
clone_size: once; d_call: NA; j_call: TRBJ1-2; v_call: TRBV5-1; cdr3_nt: TGCGCCAGCAGCTCACTTCTAACGAACGGACAGACCAGTTTC; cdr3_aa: CASSSLLTNGQTSF
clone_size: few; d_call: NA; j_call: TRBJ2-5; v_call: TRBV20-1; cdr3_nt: TGCAGTGCTATGAAGGAGAATGGAGAGACCCAGTACTTC; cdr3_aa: CSAMKENGETQYF
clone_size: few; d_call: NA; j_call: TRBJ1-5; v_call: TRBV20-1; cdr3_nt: TGCAGTGCTGCCGGACAGTCGAACAATCAGCCCCAGCATTTT; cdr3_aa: CSAAGQSNNQPQHF
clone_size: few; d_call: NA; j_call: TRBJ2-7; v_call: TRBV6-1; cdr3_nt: TGTGCCAGCAGTGCAGAGGGAGGTCCCTACGAGCAGTACTTC; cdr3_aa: CASSAEGGPYEQYF
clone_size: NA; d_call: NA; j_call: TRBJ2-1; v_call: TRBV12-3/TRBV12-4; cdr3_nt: TGTGCCAGCAGCCCAGGGTACTCCTACAATGAGCAGTTCTTC; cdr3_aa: CASSPGYSYNEQFF
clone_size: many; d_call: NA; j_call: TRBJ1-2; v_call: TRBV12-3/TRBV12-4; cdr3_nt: TGTGCCAGCAGCCGTAAGACAAGTAGCTACACCTTC; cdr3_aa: CASSRKTSSYTF
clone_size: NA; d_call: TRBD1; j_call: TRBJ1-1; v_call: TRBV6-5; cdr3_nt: TGTGCCAGCAGAATGACAGGGGGAAGGTCGATGAACACTGAAGCTTTCTTT; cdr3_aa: CASRMTGGRSMNTEAFF
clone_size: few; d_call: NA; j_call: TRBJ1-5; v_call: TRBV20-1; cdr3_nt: TGCAGTGCTACCAGGTCCAACAATCAGCCCCAGCATTTT; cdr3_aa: CSATRSNNQPQHF
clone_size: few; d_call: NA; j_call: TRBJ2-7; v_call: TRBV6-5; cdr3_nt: TGTGCCAGCGGGCATCGGGACTCCTACGAGCAGTACTTC; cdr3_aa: CASGHRDSYEQYF
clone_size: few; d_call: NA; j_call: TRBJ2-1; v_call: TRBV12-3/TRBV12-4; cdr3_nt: TGTGCCAGCAGCCGACTGGGGCCCAGCTCCTACAATGAGCAGTTCTTC; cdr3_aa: CASSRLGPSSYNEQFF
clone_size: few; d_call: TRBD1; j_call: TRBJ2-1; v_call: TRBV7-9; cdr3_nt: TGTGCCAGCAGACCCAAGGGGGCTAGTAGCTCCTACAATGAGCAGTTCTTC; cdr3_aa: CASRPKGASSSYNEQFF
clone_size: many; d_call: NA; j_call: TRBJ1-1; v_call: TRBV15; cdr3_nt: TGTGCCACCAGTAAGACCGTTGAAGCTTTCTTT; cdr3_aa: CATSKTVEAFF
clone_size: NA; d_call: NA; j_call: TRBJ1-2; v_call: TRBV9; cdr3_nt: TGTGCCAGCAGCGCCGAGGGGCGGGGGGAAGGCTACACCTTC; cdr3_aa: CASSAEGRGEGYTF
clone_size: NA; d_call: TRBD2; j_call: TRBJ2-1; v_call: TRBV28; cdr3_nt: TGTGCCAGCACCTGGGGGACTAGCGTCCATGAGCAGTTCTTC; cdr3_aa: CASTWGTSVHEQFF
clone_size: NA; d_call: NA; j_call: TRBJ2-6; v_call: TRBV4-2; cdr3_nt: TGTGCCAGCAGCCGCCGCCCACTTCCTGGGGCCAACGTCCTGACTTTC; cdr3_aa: CASSRRPLPGANVLTF
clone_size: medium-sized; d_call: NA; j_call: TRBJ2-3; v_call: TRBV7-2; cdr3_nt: TGTGCCAGCAGCTTGCACTCGTCGGGCACAGATACGCAGTATTTT; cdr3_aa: CASSLHSSGTDTQYF
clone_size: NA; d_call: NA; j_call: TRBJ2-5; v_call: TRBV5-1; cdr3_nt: TGCGCCAGCAGCTTGCAGGTGTCCCAAGAGACCCAGTACTTC; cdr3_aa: CASSLQVSQETQYF
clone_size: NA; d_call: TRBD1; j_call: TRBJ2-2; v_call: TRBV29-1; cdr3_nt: TGCAGCGCCGACAGGGGGAACACCGGGGAGCTGTTTTTT; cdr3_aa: CSADRGNTGELFF
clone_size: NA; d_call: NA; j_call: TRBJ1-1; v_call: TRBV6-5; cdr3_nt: TGTGCCAGCAAAACACTGAACACTGAAGCTTTCTTT; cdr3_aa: CASKTLNTEAFF
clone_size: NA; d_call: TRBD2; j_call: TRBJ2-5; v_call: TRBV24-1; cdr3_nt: TGTGCCACCAGTGATCCCACTAGCGGCCAAGAGACCCAGTACTTC; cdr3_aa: CATSDPTSGQETQYF
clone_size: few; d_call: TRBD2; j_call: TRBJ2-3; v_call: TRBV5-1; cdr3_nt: TGCGCCAGCAGCTTGACTAGCGGGAGGGGGACAGATACGCAGTATTTT; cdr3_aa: CASSLTSGRGTDTQYF
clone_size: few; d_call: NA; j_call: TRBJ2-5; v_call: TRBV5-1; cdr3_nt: TGCGCCAGCAGCTTTAACCCCGGCGAGACCCAGTACTTC; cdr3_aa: CASSFNPGETQYF
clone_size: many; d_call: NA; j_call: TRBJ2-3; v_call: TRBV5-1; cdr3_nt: TGCGCCAGCAGCTTGGCGGCTACAGATACGCAGTATTTT; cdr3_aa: CASSLAATDTQYF
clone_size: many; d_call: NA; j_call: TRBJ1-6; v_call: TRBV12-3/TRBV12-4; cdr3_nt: TGTGCCAGCAGGCTACGGGGATCACCCCTCCACTTT; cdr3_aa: CASRLRGSPLHF
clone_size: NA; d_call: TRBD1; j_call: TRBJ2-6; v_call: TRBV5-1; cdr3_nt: TGCGCCAGCAGCTTACAGGGGACTGGGGCCAACGTCCTGACTTTC; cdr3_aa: CASSLQGTGANVLTF
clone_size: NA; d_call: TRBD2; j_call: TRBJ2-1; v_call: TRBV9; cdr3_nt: TGTGCCAGCAGCGTACACGTGCGGGAGAGTGAGCAGTTCTTC; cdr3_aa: CASSVHVRESEQFF
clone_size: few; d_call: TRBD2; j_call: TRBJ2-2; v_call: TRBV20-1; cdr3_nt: TGCAGTGCTAGCAAAAATAGCGGGAGCTTCGCCGGGGAGCTGTTTTTT; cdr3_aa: CSASKNSGSFAGELFF
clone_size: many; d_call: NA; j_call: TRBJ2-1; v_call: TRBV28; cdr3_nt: TGTGCCAGCAGTTTTGTATCGGCGAGTAGGGGGTACAATGAGCAGTTCTTC; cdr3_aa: CASSFVSASRGYNEQFF
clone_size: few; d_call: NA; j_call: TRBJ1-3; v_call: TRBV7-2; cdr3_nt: TGTGCCAGCAGCGCAACAGGGTCATCGGGAAACACCATATATTTT; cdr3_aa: CASSATGSSGNTIYF
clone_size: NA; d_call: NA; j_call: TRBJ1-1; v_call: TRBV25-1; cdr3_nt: TGTGCCAGCAGTGGCGACAGGCGAAACACTGAAGCTTTCTTT; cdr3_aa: CASSGDRRNTEAFF
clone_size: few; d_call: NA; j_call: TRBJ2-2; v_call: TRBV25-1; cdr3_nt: TGTGCCAGCGGTGGAGCCGGGGGCACCGGGGAGCTGTTTTTT; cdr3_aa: CASGGAGGTGELFF
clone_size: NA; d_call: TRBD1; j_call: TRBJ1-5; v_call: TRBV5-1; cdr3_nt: TGCGCCAGCAGCCCCACAGGGACAGGCAATAGCAATCAGCCCCAGCATTTT; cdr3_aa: CASSPTGTGNSNQPQHF
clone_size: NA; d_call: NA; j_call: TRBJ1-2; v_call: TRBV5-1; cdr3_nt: TGCGCCAGCAGCTTGGCCATAACAGGCTATGGCTACACCTTC; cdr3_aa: CASSLAITGYGYTF
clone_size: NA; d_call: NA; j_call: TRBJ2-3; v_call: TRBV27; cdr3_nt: TGTGCCAGCAGACGGACTACGCCAGATACGCAGTATTTT; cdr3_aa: CASRRTTPDTQYF
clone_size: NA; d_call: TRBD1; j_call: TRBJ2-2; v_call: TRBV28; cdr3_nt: TGTGCCAGCAGACGCAACGTAGGGGGCGCGGACGGGGAGCTGTTTTTT; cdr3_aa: CASRRNVGGADGELFF
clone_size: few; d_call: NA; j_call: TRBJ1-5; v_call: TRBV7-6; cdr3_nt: TGTGCCAGCAGCTCACAACCGGGGGGGAATCAGCCCCAGCATTTT; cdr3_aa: CASSSQPGGNQPQHF
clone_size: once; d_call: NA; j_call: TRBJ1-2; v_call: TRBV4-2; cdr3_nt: TGTGCCAGCAGCCAGGCCGCATACTATGGCTACACCTTC; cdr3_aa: CASSQAAYYGYTF
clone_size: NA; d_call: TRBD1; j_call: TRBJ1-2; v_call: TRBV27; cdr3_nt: TGTGCCAGCAGCCTAGGATCAGGGGGTAGCTATGGCTACACCTTC; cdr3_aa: CASSLGSGGSYGYTF
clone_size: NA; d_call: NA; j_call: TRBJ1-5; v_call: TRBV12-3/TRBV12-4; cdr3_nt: TGTGCCAGCAGTTTAGCGAGGGCGAGCAATCAGCCCCAGCATTTT; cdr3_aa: CASSLARASNQPQHF
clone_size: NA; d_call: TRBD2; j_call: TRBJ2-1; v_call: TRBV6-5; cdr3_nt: TGTGCCAGCAGTGGGACTAGCGGTTACAATGAACAGTTCTTC; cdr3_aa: CASSGTSGYNEQFF
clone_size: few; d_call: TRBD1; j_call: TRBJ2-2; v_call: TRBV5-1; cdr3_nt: TGCGCCAGCAGCAGGGCCGGGACAGAAATCACCGGGGAGCTGTTTTTT; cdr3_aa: CASSRAGTEITGELFF
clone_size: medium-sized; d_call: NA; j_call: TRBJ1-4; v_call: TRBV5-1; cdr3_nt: TGCGCCAGCAGCTTGGAAATGCCCGGGACAACTAATGAAAAACTGTTTTTT; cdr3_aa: CASSLEMPGTTNEKLFF